Listed below are T cell receptor beta chains from one sample, sequenced in a study of cytomegalovirus exposure and HLA in healthy donors. Sequenced by immunoSEQ multiplex PCR; TCRdb stores in-frame clones only, minus some. The sample holds 190,000 or so clones, roughly 78% seen once. Sequenced: PBMCs. The source of these receptors is a boy aged 5-17 years in good health and CMV-seronegative. Each CDR3 is given with its conserved first and last residue. The D gene is left open where the match is weak. Clone size is not always given. Where it is, it says once, few, many or a class for expanded clones.

TGCGCCAGCAGCTTAAACCTAATACAGGGAGCGGATGAGCAGTTCTTC	CASSLNLIQGADEQFF	.	TRBV5-1	TRBJ2-1	.
TGTGCCAGTAAAAGCGACAGGGCTCAAGAGACCCAGTACTTC	CASKSDRAQETQYF	TRBD1	TRBV19	TRBJ2-5	few
TGTGCCAGCAGCTTAGGCGTAGGGGGAAACACTGAAGCTTTCTTT	CASSLGVGGNTEAFF	.	TRBV11-3	TRBJ1-1	.
TGTGCCAGCAGCTTAAACGGGGGGGGCAACAGGGACACCGGGGAGCTGTTTTTT	CASSLNGGGNRDTGELFF	TRBD2	TRBV11-2	TRBJ2-2	.
TGTGCCAGCAGCTTACGGAACACTGAAGCTTTCTTT	CASSLRNTEAFF	.	TRBV11-3	TRBJ1-1	.
TGTGCCAGTAGTCCGAATGCCCCACAGAGCTTCTATGGCTACACCTTC	CASSPNAPQSFYGYTF	.	TRBV19	TRBJ1-2	.
TGTGCCAGCAGTACTCCGGGACAGGGGGGTTACGAGCAGTACTTC	CASSTPGQGGYEQYF	TRBD1	TRBV13	TRBJ2-7	.
TGTGCCAGCAGCCCGTTCGGGGGGGGGACTAGCGGACCAAAAGGTGAGCAGTTCTTC	CASSPFGGGTSGPKGEQFF	TRBD2	TRBV13	TRBJ2-1	.
TGTGCCAGCAGCTTAGATCTTATGCCTAGCGGGACGGGAATTCCTTACGAACAGTACTTC	CASSLDLMPSGTGIPYEQYF	TRBD2	TRBV11-2	TRBJ2-7	once
TGTGCCAGCTCACAAAGAAGCTGGAACACTGAAGCTTTCTTT	CASSQRSWNTEAFF	.	TRBV18	TRBJ1-1	.
TGTGCCTGGGGGGCGGGGGACCAAGAGACCCAGTACTTC	CAWGAGDQETQYF	TRBD2	TRBV30	TRBJ2-5	.
TGCAGCGCCGCCGAGTCGTCAGGGCGTCAGCCCCAGCATTTT	CSAAESSGRQPQHF	.	TRBV29-1	TRBJ1-5	once
TGTGCCAGCTCACCCCCCGACAGGTTAAGGACTGAAGCTTTCTTT	CASSPPDRLRTEAFF	.	TRBV18	TRBJ1-1	few
TGTGCCAGCAGCAGAGCGGGGGGATTTTACAATGAGCAGTTCTTC	CASSRAGGFYNEQFF	TRBD2	TRBV9	TRBJ2-1	once
TGTGCCAGTTTGGACAGGGGGCAGAGGCCCCAGCATTTT	CASLDRGQRPQHF	TRBD1	TRBV6-1	TRBJ1-5	.
TGTGCCAGCAGCTCCCCCGGGACTAGCGGCACTACCGCCCAGTACTTC	CASSSPGTSGTTAQYF	TRBD2	TRBV7-9	TRBJ2-5	.
TGCAGCGTTGTCATAGGCAATCAGCCCCAGCATTTT	CSVVIGNQPQHF	.	TRBV29-1	TRBJ1-5	.
TGTGCCAGCAGCGCCGGGACAGGGTTTGGTGAGCAGTTCTTC	CASSAGTGFGEQFF	TRBD1	TRBV9	TRBJ2-1	.
TGTGCCAGCAGACACCCTTTCTATAGTACAGCCAGCCTGTATGGCTACACCTTC	CASRHPFYSTASLYGYTF	.	TRBV7-9	TRBJ1-2	.
TGTGCCAGCAGCCCGTCCTGGACTAGTCATTATGCGTACAATGAGCAGTTCTTC	CASSPSWTSHYAYNEQFF	TRBD2	TRBV5-5	TRBJ2-1	.
TGTGCCAGCAGGCCGACAGGGGGCACGCCAGAGGGGGAGCAGTACTTC	CASRPTGGTPEGEQYF	TRBD1	TRBV28	TRBJ2-7	.
TGTGCCAGCAGCCCCCTAGCGGGGGGATCCCTCTACAATGAGCAGTTCTTC	CASSPLAGGSLYNEQFF	TRBD2	TRBV7-9	TRBJ2-1	.
TGTGCCAGCTCACCACGGGCCTGGACAGCGAACACTGAAGCTTTCTTT	CASSPRAWTANTEAFF	.	TRBV18	TRBJ1-1	.
TGTGCCAGCAGTGAATACGACGGCACAGGGCTCCATGGCTACACCTTC	CASSEYDGTGLHGYTF	.	TRBV25-1	TRBJ1-2	.
TGTGCCAGCAGCTTGGCCAGTAATGAAAAACTGTTTTTT	CASSLASNEKLFF	.	TRBV13	TRBJ1-4	.
TGTGCCAGCAGCCCCCAAAGGGAGGGGTTTGGTAATGAGCAGTTCTTC	CASSPQREGFGNEQFF	TRBD2	TRBV7-6	TRBJ2-1	.
TGCAGCGTTGTGGGGAGGCTGAACACTGAAGCTTTCTTT	CSVVGRLNTEAFF	.	TRBV29-1	TRBJ1-1	.
TGTGCCGGAGCCGGGACAGGGCCGGACGAGCAGTACTTC	CAGAGTGPDEQYF	TRBD1	TRBV30	TRBJ2-7	once
TGTGCCAGCAGCGCCCGGGGGGACCAGAACTATGGCTACACCTTC	CASSARGDQNYGYTF	.	TRBV5-4	TRBJ1-2	.
TGTGCCAGCAGCTCAGAGTTAGCCAGCCCCGGGGGGAACTATGGCTACACCTTC	CASSSELASPGGNYGYTF	.	TRBV7-9	TRBJ1-2	.
TGTGCTAGCAGTCAGGGGCCGACGGGGGAGACCCAGTACTTC	CASSQGPTGETQYF	.	TRBV7-7	TRBJ2-5	.
TGCGCCAGCAGCTTGCAAGCGGGAGGATTGAGTGAGCAGTTCTTC	CASSLQAGGLSEQFF	TRBD2	TRBV5-1	TRBJ2-1	few
TGTGCCAGCAGCCTCGGTCTAGCGGGGGGGCGGAGCACCGGGGAGCTGTTTTTT	CASSLGLAGGRSTGELFF	TRBD2	TRBV9	TRBJ2-2	.
TGTGCCAGTAGTGACACACGCTCCTACGAGCAGTACTTC	CASSDTRSYEQYF	.	TRBV19	TRBJ2-7	.
TGTGCCAGAGAAACTCCTAGCACAGATACGCAGTATTTT	CARETPSTDTQYF	.	TRBV5-3	TRBJ2-3	.
TGTGCCAGCAGCCGGACTTCGGGTAATGAGCAGTACTTC	CASSRTSGNEQYF	.	TRBV6-1	TRBJ2-7	once
TGTGCCAGCAGCTCCTTAGCGGGAGGGAGGAACGAGCAGTACTTC	CASSSLAGGRNEQYF	TRBD2	TRBV11-3	TRBJ2-7	.
TGTGCCAGCAGCTTACTATCTTTGGCGGGAGGCCCAGATACGCAGTATTTT	CASSLLSLAGGPDTQYF	TRBD2	TRBV13	TRBJ2-3	.
TGTGCCATCAGTGAGAAGCGGGAAACCAAAAACATTCAGTACTTC	CAISEKRETKNIQYF	TRBD2	TRBV10-3	TRBJ2-4	.
TGTGCCAGCAAACCGGGACAGGGTCGGGATCAGCCCCAGCATTTT	CASKPGQGRDQPQHF	TRBD1	TRBV6-6	TRBJ1-5	.
TGTGCCAGCAGCCTTGGGGGGAGTGAGCAGTTCTTC	CASSLGGSEQFF	.	TRBV7-3	TRBJ2-1	.
TGTGCCAGCAGTGGGACAAGACAGTGGCGGTTCTTC	CASSGTRQWRFF	.	TRBV2	TRBJ2-1	.
TGTGCCAGCAGTTACGATCGGTACGAGCAGTACTTC	CASSYDRYEQYF	.	TRBV6-5	TRBJ2-7	.
TGTGCCAGCAGCCCTAGCGGAACTGAAGCTTTCTTT	CASSPSGTEAFF	.	TRBV9	TRBJ1-1	.
TGTGCCAGCAGCCCCGGTGGTCGGAGCTACGAGCAGTACTTC	CASSPGGRSYEQYF	.	TRBV11-3	TRBJ2-7	.
TGTGCCTGGAGTTTCCGGGGGGACGTTGAAGAGACCCAGTACTTC	CAWSFRGDVEETQYF	TRBD2	TRBV30	TRBJ2-5	.
TGCGCCAGCAGCTCCGGGGTTGGAGGGGATGGCTACACCTTC	CASSSGVGGDGYTF	.	TRBV5-1	TRBJ1-2	.
TGTGCCAGCAGCCAGGGGGGGGATGGGGGAGCGGGAGCGTCCTACGAGCAGTACTTC	CASSQGGDGGAGASYEQYF	.	TRBV7-2	TRBJ2-7	.
TGTGCCAGTACCGGAGGGCGCTACTATGGCTACACCTTC	CASTGGRYYGYTF	.	TRBV19	TRBJ1-2	.
TGTGCCAGCAGCTTAGGGACATTTAGCTCTGGAAACACCATATATTTT	CASSLGTFSSGNTIYF	.	TRBV7-9	TRBJ1-3	.
TGCGCCAGCAGCTTAGGGGTGGATAATTCACCCCTCCACTTT	CASSLGVDNSPLHF	.	TRBV5-1	TRBJ1-6	few
TGTGCCAGCAGCAGTTTGGGGACAGGAGACTATAGCAATCAGCCCCAGCATTTT	CASSSLGTGDYSNQPQHF	.	TRBV21-1	TRBJ1-5	once
TGTGCCAGCACCGAGGTACAGGGTGGAGAGACCCAGTACTTC	CASTEVQGGETQYF	.	TRBV2	TRBJ2-5	.
TGTGCCAGCAGCGTAGCCCAGGACACAGATACGCAGTATTTT	CASSVAQDTDTQYF	.	TRBV9	TRBJ2-3	.
TGTGCCAGCAGCGTAGACGGACTAGCGGGGGCCTACCAAGAGACCCAGTACTTC	CASSVDGLAGAYQETQYF	TRBD2	TRBV9	TRBJ2-5	.